These 25 T cell receptor beta chains were sequenced from one sample in a study of CD4 T cells in relation to SARS-CoV-2 and coronaviruses. These receptors have no identified antigens. Sequencing used immunoSEQ multiplex PCR; TCRdb keeps in-frame clones, though not all of them. The sample has fewer than 15,000 clones, around 80% seen once. The unexposed donors gave CD4+ T cells in 2011-2018, prior to COVID-19. The cells were cultured for approximately ten days before CD4+ T cells were isolated. Input material: CD4+ T cells from PBMCs, cultured in vitro. The receptors shown here come from a human donor in good health.

This clone has a handful of counts. This chain uses TRBV4-1 with TRBJ2-7; 8 nucleotides agree with TRBD1. V trimming: 3 bases; J trimming: 6 bases; junction bases outside the gene matches: 7. CDR3 size: 14 residues. Germline CDR1 is MGHRA and CDR2 is YSYEKL. This CDR3 reads CASSHPTRGPEQYF. CDR3 in DNA: TGCGCCAGCAGCCATCCCACCAGGGGGCCCGAGCAGTACTTC.

The chain carries TRBV30 and TRBJ1-4, with D perhaps TRBD1 (5 bases). CDR3 size: 14 residues. Between the trimmed V and J ends, which lost 2 bases and 7 bases, there was a span of 14 bases. The V gene's germline CDR1 is GTSNPN and CDR2 SVGIG (reference sequence). CDR3 in amino acids: CAWSSGPTAEKLFF. CDR3 nucleotide sequence: TGTGCCTGGAGTTCAGGGCCAACAGCTGAAAAACTGTTTTTT. The full variable domain, completed using reference TRBV30 and TRBJ1-4, is SQTIHQWPATLVQPVGSPLSLECTVEGTSNPNLYWYRQAAGRGLQLLFYSVGIGQISSEVPQNLSASRPQDRQFILSSKKLLLSDSGFYLCAWSSGPTAEKLFFGSGTQLSVL.

This chain uses TRBV6-5 with TRBJ2-4, with D uncertain. Trimming took off 3 bases at V and 0 bases at J, with 12 bases between the two ends. CDR1 is MNHEY and CDR2 is SVGAGI in the germline V gene. The CDR3 covers 16 residues. The DNA for the CDR3 is TGTGCCAGCAGTTATACGCTAGAGATAGCCAAAAACATTCAGTACTTC. As protein: CASSYTLEIAKNIQYF.

The table lists this clone with a few counts. The chain joins TRBV3-1 (or the pseudogene TRBV3-2) to TRBJ1-1; D is uncertain. V was pared by 0 bases and J by 11 bases, with 13 bases between. The CDR3 contains 13 residues. CDR1 and CDR2 from the germline V gene are LGHDT and YNNKEL (reference sequence). Here the CDR3 reads CASSQDGTPGAFF. The CDR3 region has the DNA TGTGCCAGCAGCCAAGATGGAACACCTGGGGCTTTCTTT.

This clone was seen only once. The V gene is TRBV12-3 or TRBV12-4, the J gene TRBJ1-2; unclear D gene. The CDR3 extends over 12 amino acids. V lost 4 bases and J 0 bases, leaving 3 bases between the germline ends. CDR3 nucleotides: TGTGCCAGCAGTTCCTCTAACTATGGCTACACCTTC. This codes for CASSSSNYGYTF.

This chain links TRBV12-3 or TRBV12-4 with TRBJ1-2, with 8 bases fitting TRBD1. This CDR3 is built from 12 residues. The junction had 0 bases not matched to a gene; V was cut back by 5 bases and J by 4 bases. The CDR3 DNA sequence: TGTGCCAGCAGTGGACAGGGCTATGGCTACACCTTC. This codes for CASSGQGYGYTF.

This clone was seen only a few times. This sequence joins TRBV5-1 and TRBJ1-6; TRBD1 matches at 9 bases. Trimming removed 4 bases from V and 9 bases from J; junction bases left unmatched: 5. Germline CDR1 and CDR2: SGHRS and YFSETQ. This CDR3 is built from 14 residues. CDR3 protein: CASSTGTGFSPLHF. The CDR3 DNA is TGCGCCAGCAGCACCGGGACAGGGTTTTCACCCCTCCACTTT.

This clone was seen once. The chain couples TRBV19 to TRBJ1-4; 10 bases are a match to TRBD1. The CDR3 is 15 residues long. Germline CDR1 is LNHDA and CDR2 is SQIVND (reference sequence). With 9 bases clipped from V and 6 bases from J, the junction kept 10 bases outside the gene matches. The CDR3 is CASVGTGTGDEKLFF. CDR3 nucleotides: TGTGCCAGCGTCGGAACCGGGACAGGGGATGAAAAACTGTTTTTT. The full variable domain, with the rest looked up from reference TRBV19 and TRBJ1-4, is DGGITQSPKYLFRKEGQNVTLSCEQNLNHDAMYWYRQDPGQGLRLIYYSQIVNDFQKGDIAEGYSVSREKKESFPLTVTSAQKNPTAFYLCASVGTGTGDEKLFFGSGTQLSVL.

This clone was observed a single time. The V call is TRBV11-2, the J call TRBJ2-1; D is uncertain. The CDR3 runs to 15 residues. V was pared by 6 bases and J by 0 bases, with 12 bases between. Germline CDR1 is SGHAT and CDR2 is FQNNGV. The DNA for the CDR3 is TGTGCCAGCAGTACTGAAATCAGCTCCTACAATGAGCAGTTCTTC. Amino acid sequence: CASSTEISSYNEQFF.

A few counts support this clone. This chain links TRBV29-1 with TRBJ2-7; tentatively, D is TRBD2 (5 bases). V lost 7 bases to trimming and J lost 7 bases, with 14 bases between them. The CDR3 contains 11 residues. Germline values: CDR1 SQVTM, CDR2 ANQGSEA. The CDR3 loop is CSAHMSGEQYF. As DNA, the CDR3 is TGCAGCGCACATATGAGCGGAGAGCAGTACTTC.

CDR3 nucleotide sequence: TGTGCCAGCAGCCAAGATCAGAGACTAGCGGGGAACAATGAGCAGTTCTTC. Translation gives CASSQDQRLAGNNEQFF. The rearrangement uses TRBV3-1 (or the pseudogene TRBV3-2) and TRBJ2-1, with 11 nucleotides matching TRBD2. In germline, CDR1 is LGHDT, CDR2 YNNKEL (reference sequence). There are 17 residues in the CDR3. Germline trimming cut 0 bases from V and 5 bases from J; bases unmatched to any gene: 6.

The chain joins TRBV12-3 or TRBV12-4 to TRBJ2-3; 10 bases map to TRBD2. The CDR3 spans 13 residues. Trimming cost V 8 bases and J 1 base; bases outside gene matches: 0. The CDR3 is CASLAGGTDTQYF. The CDR3 region has the DNA TGTGCCAGCCTAGCGGGAGGCACAGATACGCAGTATTTT.

This chain uses TRBV19 with TRBJ2-7; D call uncertain. CDR3 length equals 14 residues. Trimming cost V 2 bases and J 1 base, with 9 bases left between them. Germline lookup yields CDR1 LNHDA and CDR2 SQIVND (reference sequence). CDR3 bases: TGTGCCAGTAGTATAATGACGGATTCCTACGAGCAGTACTTC. Translation gives CASSIMTDSYEQYF.

The chain has TRBV30 and TRBJ1-4; no clear D gene. Germline CDR1 GTSNPN, CDR2 SVGIG (reference sequence). The germline V and J ends were trimmed by 3 bases and 11 bases, with 7 bases remaining between them. CDR3 length: 10 residues. The CDR3 sequence: CAWRGSKLFF. DNA for the CDR3: TGTGCCTGGAGAGGTTCTAAACTGTTTTTT.

This rearrangement joins TRBV2 to TRBJ1-3; the D gene is possibly TRBD1 (5 bases). V lost 6 bases and J 8 bases, leaving 11 bases between the germline ends. CDR3 size: 12 residues. The germline CDR1 and CDR2 sequences are SNHLY and FYNNEI. CDR3 DNA: TGTGCCAGCAGGCAGGGCTTTGACACCATATATTTT. Translated: CASRQGFDTIYF.

This chain uses TRBV27 with TRBJ1-4; D gene ambiguous. Germline loops: CDR1 MNHEY, CDR2 SMNVEV (reference sequence). This CDR3 is 13 amino acids long. Deletions cut 6 bases from V and 10 bases from J, with 15 bases between. The CDR3 DNA reads TGTGCCAGCAGGCCCTTGATGATGAGAAAACTGTTTTTT. This encodes CASRPLMMRKLFF. Looking up the rest from reference TRBV27 and TRBJ1-4 gives the full variable domain: EAQVTQNPRYLITVTGKKLTVTCSQNMNHEYMSWYRQDPGLGLRQIYYSMNVEVTDKGDVPEGYKVSRKEKRNFPLILESPSPNQTSLYFCASRPLMMRKLFFGSGTQLSVL.

This chain joins TRBV7-9 and TRBJ1-4; D gene ambiguous. CDR3 length equals 14 residues. In germline, CDR1 is SEHNR, CDR2 FQNEAQ (reference sequence). V was pared by 2 bases and J by 6 bases, with 10 bases between. CDR3 sequence (DNA): TGTGCCAGCAGCTTAAGGCAGGTGGATGAAAAACTGTTTTTT. Amino acids: CASSLRQVDEKLFF.

V usage is TRBV7-6 and J usage is TRBJ2-5, with D unclear. CDR3 length: 13 residues. V gave up 1 base and J gave up 1 base, with 4 bases separating them. Germline values: CDR1 SGHVS, CDR2 FNYEAQ. The chain's CDR3 is CASSLVFQETQYF. The CDR3 bases are TGTGCCAGCAGCTTAGTGTTCCAAGAGACCCAGTACTTC. The whole variable domain, filled in from reference TRBV7-6 and TRBJ2-5, reads GAGVSQSPRYKVTKRGQDVALRCDPISGHVSLYWYRQALGQGPEFLTYFNYEAQQDKSGLPNDRFSAERPEGSISTLTIQRTEQRDSAMYRCASSLVFQETQYFGPGTRLLVL.

The chain uses TRBV28 and TRBJ2-4, with unresolved D. Trimming pared 6 bases from V and 0 bases from J, leaving 12 bases between. Germline V gives CDR1 MDHEN, CDR2 SYDVKM. There are 15 residues in the CDR3. Here the CDR3 DNA reads TGTGCCAGCAGCTCCCCATGGCTAGCCAAAAACATTCAGTACTTC. This encodes CASSSPWLAKNIQYF.

This chain links TRBV6-2 or TRBV6-3 with TRBJ2-3; 9 bases align to TRBD1. The CDR3 has 15 amino acids. V dropped 2 bases and J dropped 6; count of bases not matched to a gene: 6. Per germline, CDR1 MNHEY and CDR2 SVGEGT. CDR3 region: CASSYVGQGYDTQYF. CDR3 in DNA: TGTGCCAGCAGTTACGTGGGACAGGGTTATGATACGCAGTATTTT.

J is TRBJ1-5 and V is TRBV3-1 (or the pseudogene TRBV3-2); possible D gene TRBD1, 6 bases. Trimming pared 0 bases from V and 0 bases from J, leaving 12 bases between. The CDR3 contains 17 residues. Germline CDR1 is LGHDT and CDR2 is YNNKEL (reference sequence). CDR3 coding DNA: TGTGCCAGCAGCCAAGATGGGGCAGGGGCTAGCAATCAGCCCCAGCATTTT. This sequence encodes CASSQDGAGASNQPQHF.

The rearrangement links TRBV16 to TRBJ2-7; D might be TRBD2 (5 bases). The CDR3 runs to 11 residues. V was shortened by 4 bases and J by 7 bases, with 8 bases between the two germline ends. Germline CDR1 is KGHSY and CDR2 is FQNENV. The CDR3 nucleotides are TGTGCCAGCAGCCTGGAGGCGGAGCAGTACTTC. It yields the protein CASSLEAEQYF.

This clone was seen once. V gene TRBV28 combines with J gene TRBJ2-7, with a weak D call TRBD1 (6 bases). Looked up from germline, CDR1 is MDHEN and CDR2 is SYDVKM. The CDR3 has 14 residues. V was shortened by 6 bases and J by 2 bases, with 14 bases between the two germline ends. The CDR3 loop reads CASRATGLTYEQYF. The CDR3 DNA sequence: TGTGCCAGCAGGGCGACAGGCCTCACCTACGAGCAGTACTTC.

The rearrangement links TRBV7-9 to TRBJ2-3; D not resolved. Trimming left V 1 base short and J 2 bases short, with 10 bases between. The CDR3 is 15 amino acids. The germline gives CDR1 SEHNR, CDR2 FQNEAQ (reference sequence). The CDR3 DNA sequence: TGTGCCAGCAGCTTAGAAGGGTCGGACACAGATACGCAGTATTTT. The encoded protein is CASSLEGSDTDTQYF.

The J gene is TRBJ1-2, the V gene TRBV27; D remains unclear. CDR3 length: 13 amino acids. The germline V gene has CDR1 MNHEY and CDR2 SMNVEV (reference sequence). Trimming took 0 bases from V and 4 from J, leaving 6 bases between them. The CDR3 sequence: CASSLSRAYGYTF. In nucleotides, the CDR3 is TGTGCCAGCAGTTTATCGAGGGCCTATGGCTACACCTTC.